Here is one TCR beta chain with its context. The clone's antigen remains unknown. Per-base qualities were not stored, and no clone one base away is much larger. TCRbeta CDR3 regions were amplified from genomic DNA using the immunoSEQ Assay, a bias-controlled multiplex PCR. From the authors' description of their analysis: The number of nucleated cells in each sample was estimated by amplification of reference gene primers within the assay. To quantify the absolute abundance of each unique TCRbeta CDR3 rearrangement, sequence reads were collapsed and filtered. For each sample, productive Simpson clonality was calculated by taking the square root of Simpson's diversity index across productive rearrangements. TCRdb holds this immuneACCESS table with in-frame rearrangements only. Some clones are missing; in checked studies, unresolved V genes explain under half, and the rest has no known cause. That table supplies the V and J calls and clone size; D and trimming were determined from the DNA. The sample has roughly 180,000 clones on record, over 65% of them singletons. The top ten clones comprise 4.4% of the sample.

The sample comes from a study of blood T cell repertoires in COVID-19 (dated by TCRdb to the early 2020s). Study-level background: Samples from collaborators originated in the United States, Italy and Spain and spanned both the acute and convalescent phases of COVID-19. The material from the prospective study consisted of cDNA or gDNA derived from T cells, B-cell-depleted T cells, or PBMCs. Subjects who had been exposed to COVID-19, were actively infected with it, or had recovered from it provided the deeply sampled blood TCRbeta repertoires that made up the dataset. The repertoires were released in a freely available public database intended as a resource for research on the immune response to SARS-CoV-2. The samples were drawn from two sources: the first 160 participants of the ongoing ImmuneRACE study, and 1,000 to 1,500 subjects contributed by 6 global collaborators. The sample metadata nearly always contained a de-identified subject ID, COVID-19 status, age in years and sex. Where available, HLA class I and class II types were taken from metadata supplied by the sample provider and were not determined by assay-based typing. General study outcomes and caveats: Clinical and demographic metadata were provided uncurated, with the amount varying by source and participant.

Participants in the prospective study were aged roughly 18 to 100 years, lived in 20 to 25 United States geographic areas, and enrolled through a virtual design. In the prospective study, participants were assigned to cohorts based on the clinical history participants reported in a screening survey and a study questionnaire. For ImmuneRACE Cohort 3, a participant was defined as recovered based on two consecutive negative NP/OP PCR tests, clearance by a healthcare professional, or resolution of symptoms. In the prospective study, whole blood, serum and a nasopharyngeal or oropharyngeal swab were collected from each participant by mobile phlebotomists. Participants in the prospective study had the option to provide additional blood draws and questionnaires over a roughly 2-month period. Blood samples from the prospective study were shipped frozen or at room temperature prior to DNA extraction. V is pared back by 3 bases and J by 0 bases, with 11 bases lying between the germline termini. From a lookup of the germline V gene, CDR1 and CDR2 are KGHSH and LQKENI. The CDR3 measures 16 amino acids from cysteine to phenylalanine. Kept here is only the CDR3 DNA, which spans 48 bases and is read in frame from base 1.

Here the chain combines TRBV18 and TRBJ1-4, and possibly TRBD1, on 6 matching bases. This receptor was obtained from a woman aged 45 to 65 who had recovered from COVID-19. Sequenced input: PBMCs or T cells enriched from blood (not recorded which). In nucleotides, the sequence is TGTGCCAGCTCACCTGCGGGGGCTACAACTAATGAAAAACTGTTTTTT. Its protein reads: CASSPAGATTNEKLFF.